These T cell receptor beta chains were read from a single sample in a study of blood T cell repertoires in COVID-19. TCRdb's table, derived via immunoSEQ multiplex PCR, lists solely in-frame clones and lacks some. This sample has over 300,000 clones, with 90% found just once. Sample: peripheral blood. Receptor source: a man aged 18 to 30 with active or convalescent COVID-19. Both conserved end residues are part of each CDR3. A D gene is named only where the DNA matches it firmly. Part of the rows lack a size; the others show once, few, many or a class for expanded clones.

j_call v_call d_call clone_size cdr3_nt cdr3_aa
TRBJ1-3 TRBV13 TRBD1 NA TGTGCCAGCAGCTTGGACAGGATCTCTGGAAACACCATATATTTT CASSLDRISGNTIYF
TRBJ2-7 TRBV24-1 NA NA TGTGCCACCAGTGCAGGGGGGTACGAGCAGTACTTC CATSAGGYEQYF
TRBJ1-6 TRBV9 TRBD1 many TGTGCCAGCAGCGTCTTGACAGGGGATAATTCACCCCTCCACTTT CASSVLTGDNSPLHF
TRBJ2-1 TRBV28 TRBD2 NA TGTGCCAGCACGTGGACTAGCTCCTACAATGAGCAGTTCTTC CASTWTSSYNEQFF
TRBJ2-5 TRBV5-1 TRBD2 NA TGCGCCAGCAGCTTGACGGCGGGGGAGGGGGAGACCCAGTACTTC CASSLTAGEGETQYF
TRBJ2-2 TRBV3-1/TRBV3-2 NA NA TGTGCCAGCAGCCAAGACTCGTACGGGGAGCTGTTTTTT CASSQDSYGELFF
TRBJ2-7 TRBV4-2 TRBD1 NA TGTGCCAGCAGCCTACCGGGACAGGGGTCCTACGAGCAGTACTTC CASSLPGQGSYEQYF
TRBJ2-7 TRBV7-8 NA NA TGTGCCAGCAGCTTAGGTGGGCTCTCCTACGAGCAGTACTTC CASSLGGLSYEQYF
TRBJ1-4 TRBV7-2 TRBD1 NA TGTGCCAGCAGCTGGGACAGGGGATTTGAAAAACTGTTTTTT CASSWDRGFEKLFF
TRBJ1-5 TRBV20-1 NA once TGCAGTGCTATTGGTCAGCAGCCCCAGCATTTT CSAIGQQPQHF
TRBJ2-7 TRBV27 NA NA TGTGCCAGCAGTTCGAAAGCGACAGCGCCGTTGGAGCAGTACTTC CASSSKATAPLEQYF
TRBJ2-1 TRBV10-3 TRBD2 NA TGTGCCATCAGGGGGACCAGCGGGGTTCGGAATGAGCAGTTCTTC CAIRGTSGVRNEQFF
TRBJ1-4 TRBV27 TRBD1 NA TGTGCCAGCAGCCCCCCAGACAGGGGGCTAGTGGGTGAAAAACTGTTTTTT CASSPPDRGLVGEKLFF
TRBJ1-6 TRBV5-4 TRBD1 NA TGTGCCAGCAGCTTGGATTCCACAGGGGATTCACCCCTCCACTTT CASSLDSTGDSPLHF
TRBJ1-1 TRBV3-1/TRBV3-2 NA NA TGTGCCAGCAGCCCTTGGACAGAGAACACTGAAGCTTTCTTT CASSPWTENTEAFF
TRBJ1-2 TRBV6-5 NA NA TGTGCCAGCAGTTACTCTCGGGCAGGGGCTAACTATGGCTACACCTTC CASSYSRAGANYGYTF
TRBJ1-2 TRBV19 TRBD1 NA TGTGCCAGTAGTAGAGGGACAGGCCCTGGCTACACCTTC CASSRGTGPGYTF
TRBJ1-4 TRBV3-1/TRBV3-2 NA NA TGTGCCAGCAGCCAAGATTTCACAGGGTGGATGCCGGAAAAACTGTTTTTT CASSQDFTGWMPEKLFF
TRBJ1-6 TRBV5-1 NA NA TGCGCCAGCAGCTTGGAGACAACCCGTTTCGGGGTCCACTTT CASSLETTRFGVHF
TRBJ1-1 TRBV11-2 NA NA TGTGCCAGCAGCTTAGCTGGAGGGAAAAGATCGACTGAAGCTTTCTTT CASSLAGGKRSTEAFF
TRBJ2-1 TRBV5-1 NA NA TGCGCCAGCAAGCGGGGATCAGGGGGCCTAGCGATTTCCTACAATGAGCAGTTCTTC CASKRGSGGLAISYNEQFF
TRBJ1-2 TRBV27 NA NA TGTGCCAGCCGGGCAGGGGCCGCCAACTATGGCTACACCTTC CASRAGAANYGYTF
TRBJ1-5 TRBV5-1 NA few TGCGCCAGCAGCTTGGCCGAAGGGGCCAATCAGCCCCAGCATTTT CASSLAEGANQPQHF
TRBJ1-2 TRBV14 NA NA TGTGCCAGCAGCTTGACCGGGGGGTATGGCTACACCTTC CASSLTGGYGYTF
TRBJ1-6 TRBV4-3 NA NA TGCGCCAGCAGCCAAGATGCCCAGGGTTATTCACCCCTCCACTTT CASSQDAQGYSPLHF
TRBJ2-7 TRBV4-2 NA few TGTGCCAGCAGCCAAGGGACAGACTACGAGCAGTACTTC CASSQGTDYEQYF
TRBJ2-7 TRBV7-8 TRBD2 NA TGTGCCAGCAGCTTCAAAGTCAGGAGCGGGAGTTCTTACGAGCAGTACTTC CASSFKVRSGSSYEQYF
TRBJ2-5 TRBV25-1 NA NA TGTGCCAGCACCGAGAGAGCGGAAGAGACCCAGTACTTC CASTERAEETQYF
TRBJ2-7 TRBV3-1/TRBV3-2 NA NA TGTGCCAGCAGCCAACCCCCGGGAGAGCAGTACTTC CASSQPPGEQYF
TRBJ1-5 TRBV19 TRBD1 NA TGTGCCACCACGATCGGGACAGGGGTTTTTCTACCCCAGCATTTT CATTIGTGVFLPQHF
TRBJ1-5 TRBV28 TRBD1 NA TGTGCCAGCAGTCCACCCTCTCGCAGGACAGGGGGCCGCCAGCCCCAGCATTTT CASSPPSRRTGGRQPQHF
TRBJ1-3 TRBV29-1 NA NA TGCAGCGTTTACGTCCCAGGGACTGGAAACACCATATATTTT CSVYVPGTGNTIYF